This T cell receptor beta chain was captured by sequencing in a study of blood T cell repertoires in COVID-19. Study background: COVID-19 samples collected from the United States, Italy and Spain covered acute and convalescent phases. The cDNA or gDNA used as material had been derived from T cells, B-cell-depleted T cells, or PBMCs.

Under the authors' procedure: Amplification with reference gene primers provided the estimates of nucleated cell counts. Only in-frame clones appear in the TCRdb table, and some are missing; sequencing was by immunoSEQ multiplex PCR. V, J and clone size were drawn from that table, and D and trimming were deduced from the DNA. The profile shows 35,000 to 45,000 clones, 89% of them singletons. Germline loops: CDR1 SGHTA, CDR2 FQGNSA. The CDR3 sequence is 15 residues long. The V and J ends lost 2 bases and 2 bases respectively, with 10 bases between them. In this sample, this clone turned up once. This clonotype was obtained from a human donor in a cohort sampled during active COVID-19. The V call is TRBV7-2, the J call TRBJ1-5; the D gene is possibly TRBD1 (6 bases). The sample consisted of peripheral blood. CDR3: CASSLLGGGNQPQHF. CDR3 in DNA: TGTGCCAGCAGCTTACTAGGGGGAGGCAATCAGCCCCAGCATTTT.